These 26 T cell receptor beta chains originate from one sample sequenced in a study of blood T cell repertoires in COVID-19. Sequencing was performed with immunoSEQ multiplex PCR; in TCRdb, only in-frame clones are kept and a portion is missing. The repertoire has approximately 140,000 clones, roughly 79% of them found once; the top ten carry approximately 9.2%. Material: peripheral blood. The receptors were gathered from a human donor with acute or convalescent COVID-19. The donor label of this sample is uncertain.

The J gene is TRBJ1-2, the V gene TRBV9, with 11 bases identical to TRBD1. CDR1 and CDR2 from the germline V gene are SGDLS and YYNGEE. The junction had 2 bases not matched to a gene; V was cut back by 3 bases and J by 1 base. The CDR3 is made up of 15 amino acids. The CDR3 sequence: CASSAGTGGNYGYTF. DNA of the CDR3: TGTGCCAGCAGCGCCGGGACAGGGGGTAACTATGGCTACACCTTC. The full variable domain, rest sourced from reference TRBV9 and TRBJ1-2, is DSGVTQTPKHLITATGQRVTLRCSPRSGDLSVYWYQQSLDQGLQFLIQYYNGEERAKGNILERFSAQQFPDLHSELNLSSLELGDSALYFCASSAGTGGNYGYTFGSGTRLTVV.

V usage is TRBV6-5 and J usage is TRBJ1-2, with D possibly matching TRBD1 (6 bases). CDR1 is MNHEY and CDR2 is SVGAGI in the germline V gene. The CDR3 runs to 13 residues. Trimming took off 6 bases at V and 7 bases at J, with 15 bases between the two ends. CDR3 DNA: TGTGCCAGCAGCCCATTGGGGGCCCGTGGCTACACCTTC. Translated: CASSPLGARGYTF.

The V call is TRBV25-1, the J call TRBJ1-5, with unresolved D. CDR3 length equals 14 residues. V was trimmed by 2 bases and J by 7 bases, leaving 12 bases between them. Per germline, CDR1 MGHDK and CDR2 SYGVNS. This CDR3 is CASSELTLGQPQHF. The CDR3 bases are TGTGCCAGCAGTGAACTGACTCTCGGGCAGCCCCAGCATTTT.

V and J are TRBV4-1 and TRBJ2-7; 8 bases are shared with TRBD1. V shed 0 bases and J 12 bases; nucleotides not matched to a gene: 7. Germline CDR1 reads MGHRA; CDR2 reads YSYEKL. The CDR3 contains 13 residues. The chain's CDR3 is CASSQERGTGMYV. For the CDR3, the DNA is TGCGCCAGCAGCCAAGAGCGAGGGACAGGAATGTACGTC.

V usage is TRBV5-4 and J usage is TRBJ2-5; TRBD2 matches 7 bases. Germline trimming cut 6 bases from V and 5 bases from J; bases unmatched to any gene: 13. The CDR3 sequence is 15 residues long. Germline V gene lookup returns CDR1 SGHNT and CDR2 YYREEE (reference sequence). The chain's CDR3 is CASKDRLAEGETQYF. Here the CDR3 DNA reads TGTGCCAGCAAAGATAGGCTAGCGGAGGGGGAGACCCAGTACTTC.

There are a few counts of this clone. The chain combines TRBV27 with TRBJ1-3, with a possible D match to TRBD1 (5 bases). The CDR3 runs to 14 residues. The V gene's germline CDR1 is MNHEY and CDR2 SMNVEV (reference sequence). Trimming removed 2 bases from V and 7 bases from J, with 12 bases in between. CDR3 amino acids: CASSLEGVENTIYF. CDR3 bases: TGTGCCAGCAGTTTAGAAGGGGTTGAGAACACCATATATTTT.

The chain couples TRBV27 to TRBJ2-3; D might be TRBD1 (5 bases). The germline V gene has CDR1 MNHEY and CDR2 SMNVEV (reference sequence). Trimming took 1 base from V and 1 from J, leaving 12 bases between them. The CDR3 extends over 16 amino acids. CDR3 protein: CASSLLAGHGTDTQYF. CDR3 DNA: TGTGCCAGCAGTTTATTGGCAGGGCACGGCACAGATACGCAGTATTTT.

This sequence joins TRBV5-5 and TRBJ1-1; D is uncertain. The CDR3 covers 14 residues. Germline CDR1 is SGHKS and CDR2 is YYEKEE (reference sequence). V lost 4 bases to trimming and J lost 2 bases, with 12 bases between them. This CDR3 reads CASSPAAGNTEAFF. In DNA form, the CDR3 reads TGTGCCAGCAGCCCCGCCGCGGGTAACACTGAAGCTTTCTTT. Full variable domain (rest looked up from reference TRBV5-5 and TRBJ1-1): DAGVTQSPTHLIKTRGQQVTLRCSPISGHKSVSWYQQVLGQGPQFIFQYYEKEERGRGNFPDRFSARQFPNYSSELNVNALLLGDSALYLCASSPAAGNTEAFFGQGTRLTVV.

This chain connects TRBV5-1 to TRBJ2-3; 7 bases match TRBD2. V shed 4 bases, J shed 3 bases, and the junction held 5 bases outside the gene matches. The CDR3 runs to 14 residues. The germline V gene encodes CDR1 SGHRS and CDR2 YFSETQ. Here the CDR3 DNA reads TGCGCCAGCAGCGCTGGGAGGGGAACAGATACGCAGTATTTT. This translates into CASSAGRGTDTQYF.

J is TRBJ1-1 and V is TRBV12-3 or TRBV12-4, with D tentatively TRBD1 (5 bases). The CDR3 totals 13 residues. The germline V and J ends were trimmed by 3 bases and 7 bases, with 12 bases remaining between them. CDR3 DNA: TGTGCCAGCAGTTTTCGGGGGTTAAGTGAAGCTTTCTTT. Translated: CASSFRGLSEAFF.

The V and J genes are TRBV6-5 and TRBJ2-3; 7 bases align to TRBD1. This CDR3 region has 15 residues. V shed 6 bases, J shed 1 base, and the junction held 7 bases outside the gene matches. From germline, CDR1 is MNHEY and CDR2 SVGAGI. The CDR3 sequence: CASRTGTARTDTQYF. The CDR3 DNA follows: TGTGCCAGCAGAACGGGGACAGCTCGCACAGATACGCAGTATTTT.

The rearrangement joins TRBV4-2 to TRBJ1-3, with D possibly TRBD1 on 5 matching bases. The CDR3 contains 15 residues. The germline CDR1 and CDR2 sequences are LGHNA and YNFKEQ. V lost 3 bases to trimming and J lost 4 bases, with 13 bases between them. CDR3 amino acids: CASSQGREAGNTIYF. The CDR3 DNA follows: TGTGCCAGCAGCCAGGGGCGGGAAGCGGGAAACACCATATATTTT.

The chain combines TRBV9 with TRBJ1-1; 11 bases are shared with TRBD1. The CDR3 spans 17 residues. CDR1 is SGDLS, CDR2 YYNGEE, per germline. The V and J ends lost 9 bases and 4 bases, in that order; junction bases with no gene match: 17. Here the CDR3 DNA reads TGTGCCAACCCCAGTTTTAGGGACAGGGGGGGAAGCACTGAAGCTTTCTTT. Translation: CANPSFRDRGGSTEAFF.

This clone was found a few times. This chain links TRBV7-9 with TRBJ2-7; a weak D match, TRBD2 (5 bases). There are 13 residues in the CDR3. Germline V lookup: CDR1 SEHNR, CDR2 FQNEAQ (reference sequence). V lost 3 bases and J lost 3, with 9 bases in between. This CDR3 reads CASSFPSYYEQYF. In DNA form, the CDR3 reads TGTGCCAGCAGCTTCCCTAGCTACTACGAGCAGTACTTC. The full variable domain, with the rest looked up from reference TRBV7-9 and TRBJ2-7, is DTGVSQNPRHKITKRGQNVTFRCDPISEHNRLYWYRQTLGQGPEFLTYFQNEAQLEKSRLLSDRFSAERPKGSFSTLEIQRTEQGDSAMYLCASSFPSYYEQYFGPGTRLTVT.

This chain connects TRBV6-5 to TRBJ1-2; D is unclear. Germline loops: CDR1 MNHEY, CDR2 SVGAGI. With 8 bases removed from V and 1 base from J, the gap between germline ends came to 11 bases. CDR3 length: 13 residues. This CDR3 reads CASHLGDNYGYTF. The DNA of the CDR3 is TGTGCCAGCCACCTGGGAGATAACTATGGCTACACCTTC.

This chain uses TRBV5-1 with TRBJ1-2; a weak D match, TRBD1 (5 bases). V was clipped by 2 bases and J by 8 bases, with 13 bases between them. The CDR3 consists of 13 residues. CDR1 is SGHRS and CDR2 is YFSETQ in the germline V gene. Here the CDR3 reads CASSLSQGVGYTF. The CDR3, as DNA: TGCGCCAGCAGCTTATCCCAAGGGGTCGGCTACACCTTC.

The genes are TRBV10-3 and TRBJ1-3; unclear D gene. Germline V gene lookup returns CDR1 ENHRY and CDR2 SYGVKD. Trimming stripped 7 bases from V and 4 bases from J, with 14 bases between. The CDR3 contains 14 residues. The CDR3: CAITPPGGGNTIYF. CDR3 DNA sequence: TGTGCCATCACCCCCCCGGGAGGAGGAAACACCATATATTTT.

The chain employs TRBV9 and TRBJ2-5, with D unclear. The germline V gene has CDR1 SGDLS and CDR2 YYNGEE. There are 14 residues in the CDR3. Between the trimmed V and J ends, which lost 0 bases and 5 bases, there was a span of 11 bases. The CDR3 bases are TGTGCCAGCAGCGTAGGAGCTACCTTTGAGACCCAGTACTTC. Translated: CASSVGATFETQYF.

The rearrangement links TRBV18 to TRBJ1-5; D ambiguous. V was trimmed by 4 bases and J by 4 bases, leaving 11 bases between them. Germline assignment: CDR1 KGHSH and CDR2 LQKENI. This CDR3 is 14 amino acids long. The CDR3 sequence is CASSLLVTNQPQHF. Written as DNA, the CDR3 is TGTGCCAGCTCACTACTAGTTACGAATCAGCCCCAGCATTTT.

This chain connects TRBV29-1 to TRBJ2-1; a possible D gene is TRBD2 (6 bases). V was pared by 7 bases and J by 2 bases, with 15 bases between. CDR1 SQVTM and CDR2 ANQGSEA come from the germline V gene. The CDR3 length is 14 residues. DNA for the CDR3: TGCAGCGCCTCCTGGGGGGATCCCTACAATGAGCAGTTCTTC. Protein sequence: CSASWGDPYNEQFF.

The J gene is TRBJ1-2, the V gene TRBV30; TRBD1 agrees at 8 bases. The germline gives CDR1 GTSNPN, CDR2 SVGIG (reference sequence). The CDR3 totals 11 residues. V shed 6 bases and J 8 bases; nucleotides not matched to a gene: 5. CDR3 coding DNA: TGTGCCTGCTACAGGGGGTTAGGCTACACCTTC. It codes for CACYRGLGYTF.

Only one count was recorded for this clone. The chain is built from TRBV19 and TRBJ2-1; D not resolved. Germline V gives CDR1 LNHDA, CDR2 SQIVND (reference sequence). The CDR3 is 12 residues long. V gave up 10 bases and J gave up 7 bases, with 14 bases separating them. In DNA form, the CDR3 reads TGTGCCACTCTCTCAGAGGATAATGAGCAGTTCTTC. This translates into CATLSEDNEQFF.

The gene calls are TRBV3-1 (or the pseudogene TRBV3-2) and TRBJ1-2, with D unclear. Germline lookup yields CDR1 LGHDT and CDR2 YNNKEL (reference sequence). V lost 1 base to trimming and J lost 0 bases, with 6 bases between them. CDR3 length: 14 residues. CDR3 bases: TGTGCCAGCAGCCAAGGTAATGCTAACTATGGCTACACCTTC. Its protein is CASSQGNANYGYTF.

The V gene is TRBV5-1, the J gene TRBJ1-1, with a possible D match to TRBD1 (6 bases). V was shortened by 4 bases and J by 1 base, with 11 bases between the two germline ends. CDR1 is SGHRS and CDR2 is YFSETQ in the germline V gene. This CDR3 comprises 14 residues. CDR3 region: CASSRTQGNTEAFF. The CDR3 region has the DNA TGCGCCAGCAGCAGGACACAGGGGAACACTGAAGCTTTCTTT.

The CDR3 DNA sequence: TGTGCCAGCAACCCCACAGTCGAGAGCTCCTACAATGAGCAGTTCTTC. It codes for CASNPTVESSYNEQFF. This rearrangement joins TRBV2 to TRBJ2-1; D is undetermined. The CDR3 spans 16 residues. Per the germline V gene, CDR1 is SNHLY and CDR2 is FYNNEI. Trimming cost V 7 bases and J 0 bases, with 16 bases left between them.

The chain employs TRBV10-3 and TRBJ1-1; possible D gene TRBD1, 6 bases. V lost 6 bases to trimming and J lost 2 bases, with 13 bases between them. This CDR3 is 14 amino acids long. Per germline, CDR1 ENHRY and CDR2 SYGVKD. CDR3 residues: CAIRERTVNTEAFF. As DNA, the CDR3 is TGTGCCATCAGGGAACGGACAGTTAACACTGAAGCTTTCTTT.